Listed below are T cell receptor beta chains from one sample, sequenced in a study of breast tumors, draining lymph nodes, adjacent tissues. TCRdb ran MiXCR on the multiplex PCR reads and lists one entry per CDR3 protein. Of about 120,000 distinct CDR3 sequences listed, approximately 20% are singletons. Input material: axillary lymph node tissue. The receptor set was obtained from a female donor with breast cancer. Some clones in this sample may be carry-over from other donors' samples. The CDR3 runs from the conserved cysteine through the conserved F or W. A D gene is named only where the DNA matches it firmly. Clone sizes are given selectively: once, few, many, or a class where the clone is expanded.

>TRBD2|TRBJ2-1|TRBV20-1|.
CSARVPRGAGYEQFF
TGCAGTGCTAGGGTGCCGCGGGGGGCGGGTTATGAGCAGTTCTTC
>.|TRBJ1-2|TRBV6-5|many
CASRATGLYGYTF
TGTGCCAGCAGGGCGACAGGCTTATATGGCTACACCTTC
>.|TRBJ2-1|TRBV20-1|many
CSAPRRGNNEQFF
TGCAGTGCGCCGCGCCGGGGGAACAATGAGCAGTTCTTC
>.|TRBJ2-7|TRBV5-1|many
CASSSGPDYEQYF
TGCGCCAGCAGTTCCGGACCGGATTACGAGCAGTACTTC
>.|TRBJ2-3|TRBV12-5|many
CASGLGQGGTDTQYF
TGTGCTAGTGGTCTGGGGCAGGGAGGCACAGATACGCAGTATTTT
>TRBD2|TRBJ2-1|TRBV4-1|.
CASSRTGTTYNEQFF
TGCGCCAGCAGCAGAACCGGGACTACTTACAATGAGCAGTTCTTC
>.|TRBJ2-7|TRBV6-5|many
CASSYNTIYEQYF
TGTGCCAGCAGTTACAACACAATCTACGAGCAGTACTTC
>TRBD1|TRBJ1-2|TRBV20-1|many
CSARDSDRDVGYGYTF
TGCAGTGCTAGAGATTCGGACAGGGATGTCGGCTATGGCTACACCTTC
>TRBD2|TRBJ2-1|TRBV10-2|many
CATRLAGLLDEQFF
TGCGCCACCAGACTAGCGGGACTCCTTGATGAGCAGTTCTTC
>.|TRBJ2-5|TRBV4-1|many
CATKGVQETQYF
TGCGCCACAAAGGGGGTCCAAGAGACCCAGTACTTC
>TRBD1|TRBJ1-2|TRBV4-1|many
CASSPLGQGDVYGYTF
TGCGCCAGCAGCCCACTCGGACAGGGAGACGTCTATGGCTACACCTTC
>TRBD1|TRBJ2-1|TRBV5-1|many
CASSSVTGVNEQFF
TGCGCCAGCAGCTCAGTGACAGGGGTAAATGAGCAGTTCTTC
>TRBD2|TRBJ2-1|TRBV6-6|many
CASKAGERNNEQFF
TGTGCCAGCAAGGCGGGGGAAAGAAACAATGAGCAGTTCTTC
>.|TRBJ2-1|TRBV28|few
CASLMGGEVYNEQFF
TGTGCCAGCCTCATGGGAGGCGAGGTATACAATGAGCAGTTCTTC
>.|TRBJ1-4|TRBV4-1|many
CASSQAYRAYNEKLFF
TGCGCCAGCAGCCAAGCTTACAGAGCCTATAATGAAAAACTGTTTTTT
>TRBD2|TRBJ2-3|TRBV30|.
CAWSAGTSSADTQYF
TGTGCCTGGAGTGCCGGGACTAGCTCTGCAGATACGCAGTATTTT
>.|TRBJ1-4|TRBV7-2|few
CASSGARGRANEKLFF
TGTGCCAGCAGCGGGGCCAGAGGGCGAGCTAATGAAAAACTGTTTTTT
>.|TRBJ1-3|TRBV2|.
CASSESPGFSGNNIYF
TGTGCCAGCAGCGAAAGCCCAGGATTCTCTGGAAACAACATATATTTT
>.|TRBJ2-3|TRBV20-1|many
CSARPGSNADTQYF
TGCAGTGCTAGGCCGGGAAGTAACGCAGATACGCAGTATTTT
>.|TRBJ1-3|TRBV3-1|many
CASSPTSDTIYF
TGTGCCAGCAGCCCCACGTCGGACACCATATATTTT
>.|TRBJ1-2|TRBV7-3|many
CASSLTGGPKGYTF
TGTGCCAGCAGCTTAACTGGGGGGCCCAAGGGCTACACCTTC
>.|TRBJ1-1|TRBV5-1|.
CASSSIMNTEAFF
TGCGCCAGCAGCTCCATAATGAACACTGAAGCTTTCTTT
>.|TRBJ2-1|TRBV20-1|many
CSARTPLNNEQFF
TGCAGTGCTAGGACCCCACTCAACAATGAGCAGTTCTTC
>.|TRBJ1-5|TRBV7-9|many
CASSLGVRDQPQHF
TGTGCCAGCAGCTTAGGGGTCCGGGATCAGCCCCAGCATTTT
>.|TRBJ2-6|TRBV20-1|many
CSARDHGGSGANVLTF
TGCAGTGCTAGAGATCACGGGGGCTCTGGGGCCAACGTCCTGACTTTC
>TRBD1|TRBJ2-1|TRBV28|.
CASSSGQLYNEQFF
TGTGCCAGCAGTTCGGGACAGCTGTACAATGAGCAGTTCTTC
>.|TRBJ2-7|TRBV5-1|many
CASSQGPGRDLYEQYF
TGCGCCAGCAGCCAGGGACCGGGACGGGATCTGTACGAGCAGTACTTC
>.|TRBJ1-5|TRBV7-9|many
CASSLAEGSGLSNQPQHF
TGTGCCAGCAGCTTAGCGGAGGGCTCCGGGTTGAGCAATCAGCCCCAGCATTTT
>.|TRBJ1-3|TRBV13|many
CASSLSRDGGNTIYF
TGTGCCAGCAGCTTATCCAGGGACGGGGGAAACACCATATATTTT
>TRBD2|TRBJ2-7|TRBV7-8|many
CASSLVNSGSFNEQYF
TGTGCCAGCAGCTTAGTGAATAGCGGGAGTTTTAACGAGCAGTACTTC
>.|TRBJ1-6|TRBV3-1|many
CASSQGLNSPLHF
TGTGCCAGCAGCCAAGGTCTAAATTCACCCCTCCACTTT
>.|TRBJ1-2|TRBV7-3|many
CASSITGSDGYTF
TGTGCCAGCAGCATCACAGGGTCTGATGGCTACACCTTC
>.|TRBJ1-6|TRBV14|many
CASSQTGNSPLHF
TGTGCCAGCAGCCAAACAGGGAATTCACCCCTCCACTTT
>TRBD2|TRBJ2-5|TRBV29-1|many
CSVGTSGGPRETQYF
TGCAGCGTCGGGACTAGCGGGGGGCCTAGAGAGACCCAGTACTTC
>TRBD2|TRBJ2-1|TRBV6-2/TRBV6-3|many
CAATGGVNEQFF
TGTGCCGCAACGGGAGGGGTTAATGAGCAGTTCTTC
>TRBD1|TRBJ2-3|TRBV19|many
CASSIAGQFTGDTQYF
TGTGCCAGTAGTATAGCGGGACAGTTCACAGGGGATACGCAGTATTTT
>.|TRBJ2-7|TRBV6-5|many
CASSLGPGPYEQYF
TGTGCCAGCAGTCTGGGACCAGGCCCCTACGAGCAGTACTTC
>.|TRBJ2-7|TRBV3-1|many
CASSQDASIYEQYF
TGTGCCAGCAGCCAAGATGCCAGCATCTACGAGCAGTACTTC
>TRBD2|TRBJ2-3|TRBV3-1|few
CASSQDSSGGALDTQYF
TGTGCCAGCAGCCAAGATTCTAGCGGGGGGGCCCTAGATACGCAGTATTTT
>.|TRBJ1-6|TRBV15|many
CATSRDDSSPLHF
TGTGCCACCAGCAGAGACGACAGTTCACCCCTCCACTTT
>.|TRBJ1-5|TRBV20-1|many
CSARQSNQPQHF
TGCAGTGCTCGACAGAGCAATCAGCCCCAGCATTTT
>TRBD2|TRBJ2-1|TRBV7-2|many
CASSLELAGGNEQFF
TGTGCCAGCAGCTTAGAACTAGCGGGAGGAAATGAGCAGTTCTTC
>TRBD1|TRBJ2-7|TRBV9|many
CASSVGETGDKQYF
TGTGCCAGCAGCGTAGGGGAGACAGGGGATAAGCAGTACTTC
>TRBD1|TRBJ1-2|TRBV9|many
CASSRGQNYGYTF
TGTGCCAGCAGTCGGGGACAGAACTATGGCTACACCTTC
>.|TRBJ2-3|TRBV27|few
CASSLRDITDTQYF
TGTGCCAGCAGTTTAAGGGACATCACAGATACGCAGTATTTT
>.|TRBJ2-7|TRBV7-9|many
CASGLNYEQYF
TGTGCCAGCGGCTTGAACTACGAGCAGTACTTC
>.|TRBJ1-5|TRBV20-1|few
CSAPGRPNQPQHF
TGCAGTGCCCCGGGACGTCCGAATCAGCCCCAGCATTTT
>TRBD2|TRBJ2-7|TRBV7-9|.
CASSASQTSVYHEQYF
TGTGCCAGCAGCGCCTCGCAAACTAGCGTTTACCACGAGCAGTACTTC
>.|TRBJ1-2|TRBV6-1|many
CASSEPGGYGYTF
TGTGCCAGCAGTGAACCCGGGGGCTATGGCTACACCTTC
>.|TRBJ1-2|TRBV6-1|many
CASSEAGVPYGYTF
TGTGCCAGCAGTGAAGCGGGGGTCCCCTATGGCTACACCTTC